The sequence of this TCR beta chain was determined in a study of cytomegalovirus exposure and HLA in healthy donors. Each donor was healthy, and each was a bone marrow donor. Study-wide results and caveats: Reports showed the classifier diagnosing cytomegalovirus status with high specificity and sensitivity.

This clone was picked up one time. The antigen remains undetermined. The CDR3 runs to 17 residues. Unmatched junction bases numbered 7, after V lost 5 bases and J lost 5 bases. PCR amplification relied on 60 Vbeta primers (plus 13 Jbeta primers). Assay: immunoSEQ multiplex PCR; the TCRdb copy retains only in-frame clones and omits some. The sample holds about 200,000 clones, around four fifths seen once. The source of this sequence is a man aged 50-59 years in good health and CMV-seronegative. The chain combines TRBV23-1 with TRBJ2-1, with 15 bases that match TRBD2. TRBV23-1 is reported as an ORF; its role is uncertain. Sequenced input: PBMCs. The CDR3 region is CASSSRTSGRDDNEQFF. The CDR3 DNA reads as TGCGCCAGCAGTTCCCGGACTAGCGGGAGGGATGACAATGAGCAGTTCTTC.